This TCR beta chain was recorded in a study of chemoradiotherapy in HPV16-positive cancers. TCRdb keeps only in-frame clones here, not all; method: immunoSEQ multiplex PCR. Among about 35,000 clones listed, 92% were seen once. The sequence was collected from a human donor with HPV-associated anogenital cancer. The input for sequencing was blood, taken from a patient who underwent chemoradiotherapy.

The CDR3 sequence is CASSQWGRGTDTQYF. The DNA for the CDR3 is TGTGCCAGCAGCCAGTGGGGCAGAGGCACAGATACGCAGTATTTT. V gene TRBV5-6 combines with J gene TRBJ2-3; possibly TRBD1 for D (5 bases). Between the trimmed V and J ends, which lost 4 bases and 1 base, there was a span of 13 bases. Germline-derived CDR1 and CDR2 are SGHDT and YYEEEE. The CDR3 runs 15 residues.